This T cell receptor (beta chain) was identified during a study of cytotoxic CD8 clonotypes in ibrutinib-treated CLL. Trimming pared 1 base from V and 1 base from J, leaving 11 bases between. The V gene's germline CDR1 is MDHEN and CDR2 SYDVKM. The CDR3 covers 16 residues. Here immunoSEQ multiplex PCR was the method, and the copy in TCRdb shows in-frame clones only, minus some. The top ten clones hold approximately 15% of a sample with hundreds of thousands of clones, 60% to 75% of them seen once. The TCR originated in a human donor with chronic lymphocytic leukemia. V usage is TRBV28 and J usage is TRBJ1-5, with a possible D match to TRBD1 (5 bases). The sequencing here drew on PBMCs, taken after 24 months of ibrutinib treatment. CDR3 DNA: TGTGCCAGCAGTTTATCGGCAGGGCGAAGCAATCAGCCCCAGCATTTT. Amino acids: CASSLSAGRSNQPQHF.